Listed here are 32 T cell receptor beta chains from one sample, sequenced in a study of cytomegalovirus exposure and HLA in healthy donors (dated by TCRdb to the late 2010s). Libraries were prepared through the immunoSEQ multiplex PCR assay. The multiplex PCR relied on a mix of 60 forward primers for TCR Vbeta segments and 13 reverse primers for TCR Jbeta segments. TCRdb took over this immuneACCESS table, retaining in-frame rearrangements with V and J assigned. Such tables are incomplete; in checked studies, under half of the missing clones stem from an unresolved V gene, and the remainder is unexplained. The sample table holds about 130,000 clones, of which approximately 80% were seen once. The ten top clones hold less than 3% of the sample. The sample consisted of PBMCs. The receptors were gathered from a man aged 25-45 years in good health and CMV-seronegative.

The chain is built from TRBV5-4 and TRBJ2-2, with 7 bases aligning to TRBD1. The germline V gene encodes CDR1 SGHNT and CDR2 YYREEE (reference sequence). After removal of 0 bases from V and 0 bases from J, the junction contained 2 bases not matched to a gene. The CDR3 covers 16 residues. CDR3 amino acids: CASSLEGGANTGELFF. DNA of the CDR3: TGTGCCAGCAGCTTGGAAGGGGGCGCGAACACCGGGGAGCTGTTTTTT.

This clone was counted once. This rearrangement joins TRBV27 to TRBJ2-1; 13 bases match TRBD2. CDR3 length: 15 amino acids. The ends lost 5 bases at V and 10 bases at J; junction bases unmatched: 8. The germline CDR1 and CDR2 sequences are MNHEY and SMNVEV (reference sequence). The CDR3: CASSLGLAGAGEQFF. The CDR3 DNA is TGTGCCAGCAGTCTCGGACTAGCGGGAGCGGGGGAGCAGTTCTTC.

CDR3 protein: CASSLAGAVGELFF. The CDR3 region has the DNA TGTGCCAGCAGCTTAGCGGGAGCGGTCGGGGAGCTGTTTTTT. V is TRBV11-3 and J is TRBJ2-2; D is perhaps TRBD2 (6 bases). V lost 1 base and J 7 bases, leaving 10 bases between the germline ends. The CDR3 length is 14 residues. Germline CDR1 is SGHNT and CDR2 is YENEEA. Complete variable domain (other parts from reference TRBV11-3 and TRBJ2-2): EAGVVQSPRYKIIEKKQPVAFWCNPISGHNTLYWYLQNLGQGPELLIRYENEEAVDDSQLPKDRFSAERLKGVDSTLKIQPAELGDSAVYLCASSLAGAVGELFFGEGSRLTVL.

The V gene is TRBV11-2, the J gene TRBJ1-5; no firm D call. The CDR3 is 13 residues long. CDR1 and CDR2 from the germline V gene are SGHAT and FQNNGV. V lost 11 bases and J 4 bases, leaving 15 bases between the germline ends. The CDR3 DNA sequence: TGTGCCTCCGGCTCGGGGTTAAATCAGCCCCAGCATTTT. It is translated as CASGSGLNQPQHF.

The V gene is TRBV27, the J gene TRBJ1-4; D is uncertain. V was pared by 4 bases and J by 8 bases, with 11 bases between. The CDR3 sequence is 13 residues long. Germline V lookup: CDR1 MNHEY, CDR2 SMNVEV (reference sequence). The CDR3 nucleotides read TGTGCCAGCAGTTCGACACTCCGCGAAAAACTGTTTTTT. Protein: CASSSTLREKLFF.

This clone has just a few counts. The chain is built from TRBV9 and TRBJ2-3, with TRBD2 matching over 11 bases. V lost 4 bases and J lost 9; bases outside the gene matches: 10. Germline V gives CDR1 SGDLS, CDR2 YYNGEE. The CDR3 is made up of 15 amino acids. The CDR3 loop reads CASSPTSGSAPTQYF. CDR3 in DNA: TGTGCCAGCAGCCCAACTAGCGGGAGCGCCCCAACGCAGTATTTT.

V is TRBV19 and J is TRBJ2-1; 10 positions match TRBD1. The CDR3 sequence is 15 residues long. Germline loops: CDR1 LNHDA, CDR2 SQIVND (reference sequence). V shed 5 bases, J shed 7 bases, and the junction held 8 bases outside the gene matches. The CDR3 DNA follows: TGTGCCAGTAGTCCCTGGACAGGGGGTTTTAATGAGCAGTTCTTC. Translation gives CASSPWTGGFNEQFF.

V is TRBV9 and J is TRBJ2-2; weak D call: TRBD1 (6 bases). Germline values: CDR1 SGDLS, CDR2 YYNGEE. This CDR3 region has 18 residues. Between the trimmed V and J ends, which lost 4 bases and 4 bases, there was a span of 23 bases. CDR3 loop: CASSPRGGRGSGTGELFF. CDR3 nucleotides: TGTGCCAGCAGCCCGAGAGGGGGACGTGGGTCCGGCACCGGGGAGCTGTTTTTT.

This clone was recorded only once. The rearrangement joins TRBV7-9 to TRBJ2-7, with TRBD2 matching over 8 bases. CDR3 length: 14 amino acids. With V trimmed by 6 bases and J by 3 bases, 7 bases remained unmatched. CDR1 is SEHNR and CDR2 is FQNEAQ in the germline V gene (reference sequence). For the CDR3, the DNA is TGTGCCAGCAGTCGAGCGGGAGCGCACTACGAGCAGTACTTC. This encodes CASSRAGAHYEQYF.

CDR3 coding DNA: TGTGCCAGCAGTTCGTCCCGGACTAAGGTGTACGAGCAGTACTTC. Translated: CASSSSRTKVYEQYF. This chain connects TRBV7-9 to TRBJ2-7; possibly TRBD2 for D (6 bases). CDR1 is SEHNR and CDR2 is FQNEAQ in the germline V gene (reference sequence). The CDR3 extends over 15 amino acids. Trimming shortened V by 6 bases and J by 4 bases, and 19 bases separated the two germline ends.

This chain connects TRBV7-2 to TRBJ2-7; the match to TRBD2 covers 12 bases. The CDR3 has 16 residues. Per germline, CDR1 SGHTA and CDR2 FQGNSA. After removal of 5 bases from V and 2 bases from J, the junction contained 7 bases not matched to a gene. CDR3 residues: CASSLGTSGSTYEQYF. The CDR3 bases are TGTGCCAGCAGCCTCGGGACTAGCGGGTCCACCTACGAGCAGTACTTC. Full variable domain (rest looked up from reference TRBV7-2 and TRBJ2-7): GAGVSQSPSNKVTEKGKDVELRCDPISGHTALYWYRQSLGQGLEFLIYFQGNSAPDKSGLPSDRFSAERTGGSVSTLTIQRTQQEDSAVYLCASSLGTSGSTYEQYFGPGTRLTVT.

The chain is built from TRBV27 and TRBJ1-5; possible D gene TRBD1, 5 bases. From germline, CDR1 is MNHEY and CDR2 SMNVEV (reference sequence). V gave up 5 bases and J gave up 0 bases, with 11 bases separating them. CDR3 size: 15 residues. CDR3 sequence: CASSPMGGSNQPQHF. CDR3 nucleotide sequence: TGTGCCAGCAGTCCTATGGGGGGTAGCAATCAGCCCCAGCATTTT.

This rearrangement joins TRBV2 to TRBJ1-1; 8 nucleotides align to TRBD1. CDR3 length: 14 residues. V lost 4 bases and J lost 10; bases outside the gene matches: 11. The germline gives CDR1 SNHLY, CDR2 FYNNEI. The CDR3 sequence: CASSVDRGTRGAFF. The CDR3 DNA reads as TGTGCCAGCAGTGTAGACAGGGGAACACGGGGAGCTTTCTTT.

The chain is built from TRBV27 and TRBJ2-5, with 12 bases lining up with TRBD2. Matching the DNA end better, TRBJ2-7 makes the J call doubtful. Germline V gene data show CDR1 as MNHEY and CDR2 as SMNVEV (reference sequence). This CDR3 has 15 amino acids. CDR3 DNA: TGTGCCAGCAAGGTCCGGACTAGCGGGGCCTACGAGCAGTACTTC. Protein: CASKVRTSGAYEQYF.

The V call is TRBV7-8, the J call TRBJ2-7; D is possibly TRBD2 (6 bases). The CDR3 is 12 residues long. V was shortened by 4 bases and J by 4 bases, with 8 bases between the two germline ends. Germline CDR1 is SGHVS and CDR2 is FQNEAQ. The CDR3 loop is CASSSEGYEQYF. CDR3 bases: TGTGCCAGCAGCTCGGAGGGATACGAGCAGTACTTC.

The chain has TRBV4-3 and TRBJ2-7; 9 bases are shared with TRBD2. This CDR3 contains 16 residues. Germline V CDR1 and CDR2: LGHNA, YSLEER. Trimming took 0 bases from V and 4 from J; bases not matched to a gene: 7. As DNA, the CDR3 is TGCGCCAGCAGCCAAGACCGGACTAGCGAGGTATACGAGCAGTACTTC. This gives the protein CASSQDRTSEVYEQYF.

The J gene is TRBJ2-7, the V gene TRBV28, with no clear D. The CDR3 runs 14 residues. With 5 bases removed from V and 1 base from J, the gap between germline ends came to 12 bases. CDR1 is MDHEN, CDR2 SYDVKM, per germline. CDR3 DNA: TGTGCCAGCAGTCTCCAGCGAGAATCCTACGAGCAGTACTTC. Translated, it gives CASSLQRESYEQYF. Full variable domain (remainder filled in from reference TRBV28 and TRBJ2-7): DVKVTQSSRYLVKRTGEKVFLECVQDMDHENMFWYRQDPGLGLRLIYFSYDVKMKEKGDIPEGYSVSREKKERFSLILESASTNQTSMYLCASSLQRESYEQYFGPGTRLTVT.

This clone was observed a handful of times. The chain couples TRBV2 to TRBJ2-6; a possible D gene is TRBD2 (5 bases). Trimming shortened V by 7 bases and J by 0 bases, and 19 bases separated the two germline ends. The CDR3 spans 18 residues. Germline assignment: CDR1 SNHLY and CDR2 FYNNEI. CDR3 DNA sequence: TGTGCCAGCAAGCGGATAGACATTACCAACTCTGGGGCCAACGTCCTGACTTTC. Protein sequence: CASKRIDITNSGANVLTF. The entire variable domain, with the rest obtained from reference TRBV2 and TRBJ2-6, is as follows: EPEVTQTPSHQVTQMGQEVILRCVPISNHLYFYWYRQILGQKVEFLVSFYNNEISEKSEIFDDQFSVERPDGSNFTLKIRSTKLEDSAMYFCASKRIDITNSGANVLTFGAGSRLTVL.

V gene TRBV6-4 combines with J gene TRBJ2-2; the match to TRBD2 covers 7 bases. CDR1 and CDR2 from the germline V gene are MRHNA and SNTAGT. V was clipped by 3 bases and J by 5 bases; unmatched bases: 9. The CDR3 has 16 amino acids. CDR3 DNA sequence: TGTGCCAGCAGTGATACTAGCGTGGGTGATACCGGGGAGCTGTTTTTT. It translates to CASSDTSVGDTGELFF.

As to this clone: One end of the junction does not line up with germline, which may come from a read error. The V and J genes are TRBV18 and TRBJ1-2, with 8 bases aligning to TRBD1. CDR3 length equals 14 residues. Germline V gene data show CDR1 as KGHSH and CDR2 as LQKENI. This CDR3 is CASSPSGQGGGYPF. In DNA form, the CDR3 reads TGTGCCAGCTCACCGAGCGGACAGGGTGGTGGCTACCCCTTC.

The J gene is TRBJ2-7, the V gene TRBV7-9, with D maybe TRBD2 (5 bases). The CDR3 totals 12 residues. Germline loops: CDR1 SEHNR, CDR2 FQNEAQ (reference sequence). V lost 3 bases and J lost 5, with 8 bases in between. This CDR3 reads CASSFPGDEQYF. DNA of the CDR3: TGTGCCAGCAGCTTCCCCGGGGACGAGCAGTACTTC.

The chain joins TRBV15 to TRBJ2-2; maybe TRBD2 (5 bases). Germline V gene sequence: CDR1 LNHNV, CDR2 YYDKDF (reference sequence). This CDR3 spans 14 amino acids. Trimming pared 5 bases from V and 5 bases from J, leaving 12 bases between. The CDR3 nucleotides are TGTGCCACCAGCCCTGTCCGCGGGACCGGGGAGCTGTTTTTT. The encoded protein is CATSPVRGTGELFF.

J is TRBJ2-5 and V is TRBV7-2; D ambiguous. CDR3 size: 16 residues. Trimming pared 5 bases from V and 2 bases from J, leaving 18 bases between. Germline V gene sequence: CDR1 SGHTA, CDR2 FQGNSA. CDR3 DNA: TGTGCCAGCAGCCCCCCGGCGGAGAAACTACAAGAGACCCAGTACTTC. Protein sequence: CASSPPAEKLQETQYF.

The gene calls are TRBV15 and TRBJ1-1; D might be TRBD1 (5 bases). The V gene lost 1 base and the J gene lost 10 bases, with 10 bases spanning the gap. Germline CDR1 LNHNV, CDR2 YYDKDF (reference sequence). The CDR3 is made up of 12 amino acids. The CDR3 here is CATSRAGCAAFF. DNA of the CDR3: TGTGCCACCAGCAGAGCAGGGTGCGCAGCTTTCTTT. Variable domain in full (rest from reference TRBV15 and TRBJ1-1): DAMVIQNPRYQVTQFGKPVTLSCSQTLNHNVMYWYQQKSSQAPKLLFHYYDKDFNNEADTPDNFQSRRPNTSFCFLDIRSPGLGDTAMYLCATSRAGCAAFFGQGTRLTVV.

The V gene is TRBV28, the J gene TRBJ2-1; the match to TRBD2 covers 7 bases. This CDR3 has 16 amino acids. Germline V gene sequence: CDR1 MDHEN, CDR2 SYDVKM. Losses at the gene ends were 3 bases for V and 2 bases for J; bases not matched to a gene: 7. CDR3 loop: CASSFLAGVAYNEQFF. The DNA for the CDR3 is TGTGCCAGCAGTTTCCTCGCGGGAGTAGCCTACAATGAGCAGTTCTTC.

The CDR3 region has the DNA TGTGCCAGCAGCTCTATCATCCAAAGCGGGAGCGCCTACGAGCAGTACTTC. Protein: CASSSIIQSGSAYEQYF. The V gene is TRBV11-2, the J gene TRBJ2-7; 8 nucleotides align to TRBD2. The trim removed 4 bases at V and 2 bases at J, leaving 13 bases unmatched. The CDR3 length is 17 residues. Germline V gene data show CDR1 as SGHAT and CDR2 as FQNNGV.

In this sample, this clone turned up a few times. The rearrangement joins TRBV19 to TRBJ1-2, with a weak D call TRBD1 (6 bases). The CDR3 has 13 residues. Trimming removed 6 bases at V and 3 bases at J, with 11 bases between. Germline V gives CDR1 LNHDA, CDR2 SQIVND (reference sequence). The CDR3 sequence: CASSPGVYYGYTF. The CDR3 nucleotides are TGTGCCAGTAGCCCAGGGGTTTACTATGGCTACACCTTC.

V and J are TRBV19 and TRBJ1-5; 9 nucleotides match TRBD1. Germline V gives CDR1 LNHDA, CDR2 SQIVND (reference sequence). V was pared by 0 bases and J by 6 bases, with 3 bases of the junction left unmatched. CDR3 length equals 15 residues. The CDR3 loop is CASSIEGTGSQPQHF. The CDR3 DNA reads TGTGCCAGTAGTATAGAGGGGACAGGGAGTCAGCCCCAGCATTTT.

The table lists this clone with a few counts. The CDR3 reads CASSPSGQGTDTQYF. The CDR3 bases are TGCGCCAGCAGCCCTTCGGGACAGGGGACAGATACGCAGTATTTT. This chain uses TRBV4-3 with TRBJ2-3; 10 nucleotides line up with TRBD1. Looked up from germline, CDR1 is LGHNA and CDR2 is YSLEER. The CDR3 contains 15 residues. V lost 4 bases and J lost 3; bases outside the gene matches: 4.

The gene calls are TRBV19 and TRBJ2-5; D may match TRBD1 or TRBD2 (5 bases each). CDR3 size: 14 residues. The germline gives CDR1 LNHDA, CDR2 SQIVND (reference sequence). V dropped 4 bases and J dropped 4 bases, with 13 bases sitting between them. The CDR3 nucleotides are TGTGCCAGTAGTAGAGACAGAGGGATAGAGACCCAGTACTTC. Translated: CASSRDRGIETQYF.

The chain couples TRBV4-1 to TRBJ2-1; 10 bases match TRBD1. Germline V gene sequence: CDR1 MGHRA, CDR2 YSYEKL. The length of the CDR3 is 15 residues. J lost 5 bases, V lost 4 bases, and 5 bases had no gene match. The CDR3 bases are TGCGCCAGCAGCCCGGGGACAGGGGAGAACAATGAGCAGTTCTTC. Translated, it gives CASSPGTGENNEQFF.

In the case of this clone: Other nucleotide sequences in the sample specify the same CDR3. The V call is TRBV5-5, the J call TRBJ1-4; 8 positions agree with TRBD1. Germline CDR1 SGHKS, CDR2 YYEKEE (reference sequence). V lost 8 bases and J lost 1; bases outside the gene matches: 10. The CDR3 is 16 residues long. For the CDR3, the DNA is TGTGCCAGTAGCCCGGAAGGACAGGGAACTAATGAAAAACTGTTTTTT. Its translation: CASSPEGQGTNEKLFF. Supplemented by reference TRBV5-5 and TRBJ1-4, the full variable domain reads DAGVTQSPTHLIKTRGQQVTLRCSPISGHKSVSWYQQVLGQGPQFIFQYYEKEERGRGNFPDRFSARQFPNYSSELNVNALLLGDSALYLCASSPEGQGTNEKLFFGSGTQLSVL.